Listed here are 21 T cell receptor beta chains from one sample, sequenced in a study of cytomegalovirus exposure and HLA in healthy donors. Use of 60 Vbeta and 13 Jbeta primers characterized the PCR. The protocol was immunoSEQ multiplex PCR, while the TCRdb copy is restricted to in-frame clones and leaves out a portion. Of under 90,000 clones listed, 75% are singletons. Sequenced: PBMCs. The receptors shown here come from a man in his forties in good health and CMV-seronegative.

The CDR3 DNA is TGTGTTAGCAACGGGGGAGGGGACACTGAAGCTTTCTTT. It is translated as CVSNGGGDTEAFF. The chain carries TRBV11-3 and TRBJ1-1; tentatively, D is TRBD1 (5 bases). The CDR3 covers 13 residues. Per the germline V gene, CDR1 is SGHNT and CDR2 is YENEEA.

The chain joins TRBV19 to TRBJ2-1; D gene unclear. The CDR3 runs to 15 residues. Germline V gives CDR1 LNHDA, CDR2 SQIVND (reference sequence). The V end lost 5 bases, the J end lost 2 bases, and 13 bases lay between the germline ends. CDR3 sequence (DNA): TGTGCCAGTAGTTCACCGAGAGGAACCTACAATGAGCAGTTCTTC. Encoded protein: CASSSPRGTYNEQFF.

The chain recombines TRBV27 with TRBJ1-1; D is possibly TRBD1 (5 bases). The CDR3 is made up of 12 amino acids. Germline V gene sequence: CDR1 MNHEY, CDR2 SMNVEV (reference sequence). Between the trimmed V and J ends, which lost 8 bases and 9 bases, there was a span of 16 bases. DNA of the CDR3: TGTGCCAGCTCAAAGGCGGGGCTTCAAGCTTTCTTT. This encodes CASSKAGLQAFF.

The V gene is TRBV19, the J gene TRBJ1-4; tentatively, D is TRBD1 (5 bases). Germline CDR1 LNHDA, CDR2 SQIVND (reference sequence). V lost 2 bases and J lost 8, with 12 bases in between. This CDR3 has 14 amino acids. CDR3 nucleotide sequence: TGTGCCAGTAGTATACAGGGCGGCGACGAAAAACTGTTTTTT. It codes for CASSIQGGDEKLFF.

The chain links TRBV6-5 to TRBJ1-2, with 8 bases that match TRBD1. The V gene end was trimmed by 5 bases and the J gene end by 8 bases; junction bases not matched to a gene: 4. Germline V gene sequence: CDR1 MNHEY, CDR2 SVGAGI. CDR3 length: 12 amino acids. DNA for the CDR3: TGTGCCAGCAGTGCCGGGACAGGAGGCTACACCTTC. Translation gives CASSAGTGGYTF.

This clone turned up a few times. The chain is built from TRBV9 and TRBJ1-1; no firm D call. This CDR3 has 14 residues. Trimming stripped 7 bases from V and 4 bases from J, with 17 bases between. Germline V lookup: CDR1 SGDLS, CDR2 YYNGEE. The CDR3 DNA sequence: TGTGCCAGCGCCTCCGAGAGTAGAATCACTGAAGCTTTCTTT. It translates to CASASESRITEAFF.

The chain links TRBV2 to TRBJ1-5; D gene unclear. CDR3 length equals 15 residues. V lost 1 base, J lost 0 bases, and 7 bases lay in between. The germline V gene encodes CDR1 SNHLY and CDR2 FYNNEI. The CDR3 spells CASSEVQFSNQPQHF. Here the CDR3 DNA reads TGTGCCAGCAGTGAAGTGCAGTTTAGCAATCAGCCCCAGCATTTT.

The rearrangement uses TRBV5-6 and TRBJ2-1; TRBD2 agrees at 7 bases. Germline V lookup: CDR1 SGHDT, CDR2 YYEEEE. The CDR3 is made up of 16 amino acids. Losses at the gene ends were 5 bases for V and 5 bases for J; bases not matched to a gene: 13. The DNA of the CDR3 is TGTGCCAGCAGGAGTCACGGGGAGGGCCGCCACAATGAGCAGTTCTTC. Translated, it gives CASRSHGEGRHNEQFF. Based on the CDR3 plus reference TRBV5-6 and TRBJ2-1, the full variable domain is DAGVTQSPTHLIKTRGQQVTLRCSPKSGHDTVSWYQQALGQGPQFIFQYYEEEERQRGNFPDRFSGHQFPNYSSELNVNALLLGDSALYLCASRSHGEGRHNEQFFGPGTRLTVL.

Here the CDR3 reads CSVDEAGGPYEQYF. The CDR3 nucleotides read TGCAGCGTTGATGAGGCGGGAGGCCCCTACGAGCAGTACTTC. The V call is TRBV29-1, the J call TRBJ2-7; 8 nucleotides align to TRBD2. Per the germline V gene, CDR1 is SQVTM and CDR2 is ANQGSEA. Unmatched junction bases numbered 6, after V lost 3 bases and J lost 2 bases. The CDR3 sequence is 14 residues long.

V usage is TRBV7-9 and J usage is TRBJ1-5, with D tentatively TRBD1 (5 bases). Germline V gene data show CDR1 as SEHNR and CDR2 as FQNEAQ (reference sequence). V lost 10 bases and J lost 2, with 18 bases in between. The CDR3 has 15 residues. The CDR3 loop reads CAKTRAGKGNQPQHF. CDR3 nucleotide sequence: TGTGCCAAAACCAGGGCAGGGAAGGGCAATCAGCCCCAGCATTTT.

V gene TRBV5-1 combines with J gene TRBJ2-3, with 14 positions matching TRBD2. Germline-derived CDR1 and CDR2 are SGHRS and YFSETQ. The V segment lost 7 bases and the J segment 3 bases; nucleotides outside the gene matches: 4. The CDR3 extends over 15 amino acids. CDR3 nucleotides: TGCGCCAGCGGGGGGACTAGCGGGAGAACAGATACGCAGTATTTT. Its protein is CASGGTSGRTDTQYF.

The CDR3 is CASRQTGINEKLFF. The CDR3 nucleotides are TGTGCCAGCAGGCAGACAGGGATTAATGAAAAACTGTTTTTT. J is TRBJ1-4 and V is TRBV27, with 7 bases lining up with TRBD1. Trimming took 6 bases from V and 4 from J; bases not matched to a gene: 5. The germline gives CDR1 MNHEY, CDR2 SMNVEV (reference sequence). The CDR3 has 14 amino acids.

CDR3 nucleotide sequence: TGTGCCAGCAGCGTAGCTATCGGGATGAACACTGAAGCTTTCTTT. It yields the protein CASSVAIGMNTEAFF. The V call is TRBV9, the J call TRBJ1-1; D ambiguous. From germline, CDR1 is SGDLS and CDR2 YYNGEE. The CDR3 covers 15 residues. V shed 0 bases and J shed 0 bases, with 9 bases lying between them.

This rearrangement joins TRBV28 to TRBJ2-3; D might be TRBD2 (6 bases). V was cut by 6 bases and J by 2 bases, with 12 bases left in between. The germline CDR1 and CDR2 sequences are MDHEN and SYDVKM. The CDR3 length is 14 residues. The CDR3 loop is CASRKGGNTDTQYF. In nucleotides, the CDR3 is TGTGCCAGCAGAAAAGGCGGGAACACAGATACGCAGTATTTT.

This clone was detected only a few times. The CDR3 nucleotides are TGCGCCAGCAGCCAAGATAGGGGGCAAGATAATCAGCCCCAGCATTTT. Its protein is CASSQDRGQDNQPQHF. The V gene is TRBV4-1, the J gene TRBJ1-5, with TRBD1 matching 7 bases. V lost 0 bases, J lost 4 bases, and 6 bases stayed unmatched. The CDR3 spans 16 residues. Germline values: CDR1 MGHRA, CDR2 YSYEKL.

This sequence joins TRBV6-6 and TRBJ1-5; TRBD1 matches at 7 bases. Germline V gene data show CDR1 as MNHNY and CDR2 as SVGAGI (reference sequence). Trimming took 5 bases from V and 3 from J; bases not matched to a gene: 4. The CDR3 spans 14 residues. Here the CDR3 reads CASSLDRINQPQHF. The CDR3 bases are TGTGCCAGCAGTCTGGACAGGATCAATCAGCCCCAGCATTTT.

This rearrangement joins TRBV2 to TRBJ1-5; 11 positions agree with TRBD1. Per germline, CDR1 SNHLY and CDR2 FYNNEI. The CDR3 covers 13 residues. The V segment lost 7 bases and the J segment 5 bases; nucleotides outside the gene matches: 1. The DNA for the CDR3 is TGTGCCAGCAAGGACAGGGGGCATCAGCCCCAGCATTTT. This translates into CASKDRGHQPQHF.

The rearrangement uses TRBV30 and TRBJ2-1; a possible D gene is TRBD1 (8 bases). The germline V and J ends were trimmed by 1 base and 8 bases, with 12 bases remaining between them. This CDR3 is built from 13 residues. Germline assignment: CDR1 GTSNPN and CDR2 SVGIG (reference sequence). In DNA form, the CDR3 reads TGTGCCTGGAGTGGGACAGGGAGGGATGAGCAGTTCTTC. Translation: CAWSGTGRDEQFF.

The chain employs TRBV13 and TRBJ2-7, with D unresolved. CDR3 length: 12 residues. V was cut by 2 bases and J by 3 bases, with 5 bases left in between. Germline CDR1 is PRHDT and CDR2 is FYEKMQ (reference sequence). The CDR3 protein is CASSLQDYEQYF. The CDR3 bases are TGTGCCAGCAGCTTACAGGACTACGAGCAGTACTTC. Complete variable domain (other parts from reference TRBV13 and TRBJ2-7): AAGVIQSPRHLIKEKRETATLKCYPIPRHDTVYWYQQGPGQDPQFLISFYEKMQSDKGSIPDRFSAQQFSDYHSELNMSSLELGDSALYFCASSLQDYEQYFGPGTRLTVT.

The rearrangement joins TRBV30 to TRBJ2-3; no definite D call. Trimming shortened V by 2 bases and J by 1 base, and 10 bases separated the two germline ends. This CDR3 is built from 14 residues. Looked up from germline, CDR1 is GTSNPN and CDR2 is SVGIG (reference sequence). CDR3 DNA sequence: TGTGCCTGGAGTTACTCTAACGGCACAGATACGCAGTATTTT. Translated: CAWSYSNGTDTQYF. The full variable domain, its missing parts supplied by reference TRBV30 and TRBJ2-3, is SQTIHQWPATLVQPVGSPLSLECTVEGTSNPNLYWYRQAAGRGLQLLFYSVGIGQISSEVPQNLSASRPQDRQFILSSKKLLLSDSGFYLCAWSYSNGTDTQYFGPGTRLTVL.

The CDR3 bases are TGCGCCAGCAGCCGATGGGTTACAGGGGATCAGCCCCAGCATTTT. The encoded protein is CASSRWVTGDQPQHF. This chain links TRBV4-1 with TRBJ1-5; TRBD1 aligns across 7 bases. Trimming took 4 bases from V and 5 from J; bases not matched to a gene: 8. Germline-derived CDR1 and CDR2 are MGHRA and YSYEKL. The CDR3 runs 15 residues.